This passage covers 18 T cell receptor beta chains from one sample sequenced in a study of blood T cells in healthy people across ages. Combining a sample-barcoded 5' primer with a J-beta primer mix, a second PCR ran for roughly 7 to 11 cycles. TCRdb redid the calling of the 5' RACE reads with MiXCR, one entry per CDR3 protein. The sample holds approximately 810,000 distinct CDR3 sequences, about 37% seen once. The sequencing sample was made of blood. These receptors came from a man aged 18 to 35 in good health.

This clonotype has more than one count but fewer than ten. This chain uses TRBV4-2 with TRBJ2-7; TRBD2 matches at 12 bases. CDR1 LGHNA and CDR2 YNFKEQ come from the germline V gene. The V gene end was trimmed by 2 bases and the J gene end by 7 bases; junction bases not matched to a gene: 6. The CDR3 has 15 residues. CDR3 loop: CASSQTSGGSHEQYF. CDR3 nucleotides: TGTGCCAGCAGCCAAACTAGCGGGGGGTCGCATGAGCAGTACTTC.

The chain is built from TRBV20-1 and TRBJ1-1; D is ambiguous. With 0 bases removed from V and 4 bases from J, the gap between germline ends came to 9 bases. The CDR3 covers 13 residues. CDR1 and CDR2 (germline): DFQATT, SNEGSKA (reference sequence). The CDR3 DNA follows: TGCAGTGCTAGAGAACGACGGGGCACTGAAGCTTTCTTT. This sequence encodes CSARERRGTEAFF.

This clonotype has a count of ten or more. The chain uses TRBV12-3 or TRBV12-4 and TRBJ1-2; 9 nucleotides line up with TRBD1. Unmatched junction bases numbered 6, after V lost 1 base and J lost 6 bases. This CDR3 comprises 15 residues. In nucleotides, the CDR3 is TGTGCCAGCAGTTTAGGGGCCGGGACAGGGAATGGCTACACCTTC. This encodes CASSLGAGTGNGYTF.

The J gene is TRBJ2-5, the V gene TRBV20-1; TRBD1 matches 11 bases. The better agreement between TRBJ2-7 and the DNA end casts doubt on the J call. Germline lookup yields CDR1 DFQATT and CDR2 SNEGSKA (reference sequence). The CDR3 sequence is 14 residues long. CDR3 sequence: CSARPRDRGGEQYF. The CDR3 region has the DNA TGCAGTGCTAGACCAAGGGACAGGGGGGGCGAGCAGTACTTC.

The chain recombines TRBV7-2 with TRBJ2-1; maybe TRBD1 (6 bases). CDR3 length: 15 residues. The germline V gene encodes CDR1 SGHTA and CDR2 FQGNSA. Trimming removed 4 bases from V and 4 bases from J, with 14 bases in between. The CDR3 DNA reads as TGTGCCAGCAGCTCAACCGGGACAACATACAATGAGCAGTTCTTC. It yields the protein CASSSTGTTYNEQFF.

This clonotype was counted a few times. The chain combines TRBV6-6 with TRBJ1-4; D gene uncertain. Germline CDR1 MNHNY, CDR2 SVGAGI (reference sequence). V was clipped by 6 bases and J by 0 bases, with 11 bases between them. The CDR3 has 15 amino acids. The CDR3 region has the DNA TGTGCCAGCAGAATCCACAGCTCAACTAATGAAAAACTGTTTTTT. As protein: CASRIHSSTNEKLFF.

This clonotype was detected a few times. In DNA, the CDR3 is TGCAGTGCTAGAGATCTTACTAGCGGGGGCCCCACCTACAATGAGCAGTTCTTC. Its protein product is CSARDLTSGGPTYNEQFF. The J gene is TRBJ2-1, the V gene TRBV20-1; TRBD2 matches at 11 bases. The CDR3 spans 18 residues. CDR1 and CDR2 from the germline V gene are DFQATT and SNEGSKA (reference sequence). Trimming removed 0 bases from V and 2 bases from J; junction bases left unmatched: 9.

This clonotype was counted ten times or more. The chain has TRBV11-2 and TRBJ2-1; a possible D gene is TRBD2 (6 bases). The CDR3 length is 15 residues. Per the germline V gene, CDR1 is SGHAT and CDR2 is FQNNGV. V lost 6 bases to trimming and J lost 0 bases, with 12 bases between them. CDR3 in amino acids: CASSLLGGSYNEQFF. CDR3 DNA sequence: TGTGCCAGCAGTTTACTGGGGGGCTCCTACAATGAGCAGTTCTTC.

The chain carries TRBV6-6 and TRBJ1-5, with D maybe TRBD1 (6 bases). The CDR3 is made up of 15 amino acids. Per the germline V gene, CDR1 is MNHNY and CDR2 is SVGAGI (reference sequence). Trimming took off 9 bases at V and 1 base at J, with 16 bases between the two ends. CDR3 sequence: CASYNGGRSNQPQHF. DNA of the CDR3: TGTGCCAGTTACAACGGGGGCAGGAGCAATCAGCCCCAGCATTTT.

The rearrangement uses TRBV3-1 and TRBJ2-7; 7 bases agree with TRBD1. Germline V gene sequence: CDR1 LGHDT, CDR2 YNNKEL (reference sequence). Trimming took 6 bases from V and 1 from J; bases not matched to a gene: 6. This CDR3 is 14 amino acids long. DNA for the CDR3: TGTGCCAGCAGTATTTACAGGGGATCCTACGAGCAGTACTTC. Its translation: CASSIYRGSYEQYF.

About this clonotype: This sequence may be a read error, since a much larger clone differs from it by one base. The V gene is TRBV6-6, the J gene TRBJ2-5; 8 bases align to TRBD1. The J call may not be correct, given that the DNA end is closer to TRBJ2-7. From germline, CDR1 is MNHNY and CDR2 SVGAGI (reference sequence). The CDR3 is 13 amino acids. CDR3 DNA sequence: TGTGCCAGCAGTTTTGGACAGGGATGCGAGCAGTACTTC. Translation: CASSFGQGCEQYF.

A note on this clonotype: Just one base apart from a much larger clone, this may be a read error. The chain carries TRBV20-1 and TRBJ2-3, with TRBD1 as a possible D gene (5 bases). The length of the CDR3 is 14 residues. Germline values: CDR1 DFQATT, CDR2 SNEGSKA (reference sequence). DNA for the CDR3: TGCAGTGCGTTACAGGTCCGAGGAGCAGATACGCGGTATTTT. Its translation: CSALQVRGADTRYF.

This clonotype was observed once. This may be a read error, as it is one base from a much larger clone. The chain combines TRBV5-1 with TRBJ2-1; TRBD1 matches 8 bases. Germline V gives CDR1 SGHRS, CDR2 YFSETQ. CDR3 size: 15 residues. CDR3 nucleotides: TGCGTCAGCAGCCCCCAGGACAGGGATCGCAATGAGCAGTTCTTC. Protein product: CVSSPQDRDRNEQFF.

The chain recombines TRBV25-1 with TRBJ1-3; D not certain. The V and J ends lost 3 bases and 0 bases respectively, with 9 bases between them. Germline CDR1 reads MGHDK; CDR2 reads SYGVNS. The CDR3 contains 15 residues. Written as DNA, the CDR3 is TGTGCCAGCAGTGACGGCTACCTCTCTGGAAACACCATATATTTT. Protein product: CASSDGYLSGNTIYF. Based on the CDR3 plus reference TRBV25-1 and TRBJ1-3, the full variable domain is EADIYQTPRYLVIGTGKKITLECSQTMGHDKMYWYQQDPGMELHLIHYSYGVNSTEKGDLSSESTVSRIRTEHFPLTLESARPSHTSQYLCASSDGYLSGNTIYFGEGSWLTVV.

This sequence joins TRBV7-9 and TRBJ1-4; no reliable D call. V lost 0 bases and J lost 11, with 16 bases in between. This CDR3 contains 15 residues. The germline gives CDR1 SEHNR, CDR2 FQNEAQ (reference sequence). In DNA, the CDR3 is TGTGCCAGCAGCTTAGCGGGCTCCAGCAGAGAGAAACTGTTTTTT. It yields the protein CASSLAGSSREKLFF.

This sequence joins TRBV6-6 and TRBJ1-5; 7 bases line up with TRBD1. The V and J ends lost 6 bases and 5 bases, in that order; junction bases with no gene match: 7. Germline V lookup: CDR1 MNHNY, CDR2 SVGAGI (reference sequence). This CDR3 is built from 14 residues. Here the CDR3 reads CASSRRGFDQPQHF. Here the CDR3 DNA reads TGTGCCAGCAGCCGCAGGGGGTTTGATCAGCCCCAGCATTTT.

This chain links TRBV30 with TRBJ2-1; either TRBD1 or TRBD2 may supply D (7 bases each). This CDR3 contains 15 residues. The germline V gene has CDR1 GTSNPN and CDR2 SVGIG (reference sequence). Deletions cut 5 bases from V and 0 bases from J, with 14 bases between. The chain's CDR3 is CAWGRGPSSYNEQFF. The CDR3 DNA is TGTGCCTGGGGGAGGGGGCCCAGCTCCTACAATGAGCAGTTCTTC.

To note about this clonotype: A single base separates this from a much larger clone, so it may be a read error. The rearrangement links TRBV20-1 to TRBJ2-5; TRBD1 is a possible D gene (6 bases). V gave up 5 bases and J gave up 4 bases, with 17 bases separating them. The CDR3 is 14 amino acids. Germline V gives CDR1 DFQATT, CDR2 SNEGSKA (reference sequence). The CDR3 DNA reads TGCAGTGCTGAACAGACAGGCCGGGCAGAGACCCAGTACTTC. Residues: CSAEQTGRAETQYF.